This T cell receptor (beta chain) was sequenced for a study of cytomegalovirus exposure and HLA in healthy donors. With 60 Vbeta and 13 Jbeta primers, the PCR was carried out. The method was immunoSEQ multiplex PCR; TCRdb's version includes in-frame clones alone and lacks a portion of them. The data show more than 150,000 clones, about 88% seen once. CDR1 and CDR2 (germline): MDHEN, SYDVKM. CDR3 length: 14 residues. The ends lost 6 bases at V and 8 bases at J; junction bases unmatched: 12. Source material: PBMCs. This receptor was taken from a young woman in good health and CMV-seronegative. The V call is TRBV28, the J call TRBJ1-2; TRBD1 matches 7 bases. CDR3 residues: CASRTGTAVVGYTF. DNA of the CDR3: TGTGCCAGCAGAACCGGGACAGCCGTGGTAGGCTACACCTTC.